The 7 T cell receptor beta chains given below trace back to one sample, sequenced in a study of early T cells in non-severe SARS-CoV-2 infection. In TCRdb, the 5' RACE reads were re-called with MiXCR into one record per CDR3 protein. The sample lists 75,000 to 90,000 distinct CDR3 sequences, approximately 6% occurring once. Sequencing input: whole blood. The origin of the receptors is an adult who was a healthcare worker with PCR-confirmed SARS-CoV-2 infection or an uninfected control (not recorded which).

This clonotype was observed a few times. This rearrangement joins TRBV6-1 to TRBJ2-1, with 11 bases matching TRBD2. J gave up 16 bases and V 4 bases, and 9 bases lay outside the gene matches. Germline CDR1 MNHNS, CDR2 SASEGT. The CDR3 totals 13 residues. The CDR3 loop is CASSGPIAGGHFF. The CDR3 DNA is TGTGCCAGCAGTGGGCCCATAGCGGGAGGGCACTTCTTC.

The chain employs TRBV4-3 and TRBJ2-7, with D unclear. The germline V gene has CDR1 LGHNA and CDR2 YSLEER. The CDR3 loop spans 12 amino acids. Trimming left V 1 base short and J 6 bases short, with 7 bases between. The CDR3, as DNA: TGCGCCAGCAGCCAAGCCGATTCCGAGCAGTACTTC. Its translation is CASSQADSEQYF.

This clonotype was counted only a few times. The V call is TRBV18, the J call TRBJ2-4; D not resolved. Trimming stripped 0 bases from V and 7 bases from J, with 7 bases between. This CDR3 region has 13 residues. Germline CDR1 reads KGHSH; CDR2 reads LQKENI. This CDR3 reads CASSPPNWNIQYF. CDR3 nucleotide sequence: TGTGCCAGCTCACCACCGAACTGGAACATTCAGTACTTC.

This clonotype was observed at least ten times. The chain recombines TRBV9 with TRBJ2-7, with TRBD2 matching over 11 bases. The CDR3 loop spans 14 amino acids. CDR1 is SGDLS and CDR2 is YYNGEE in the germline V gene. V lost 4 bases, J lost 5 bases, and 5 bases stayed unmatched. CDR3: CASSLAGGVNEQYF. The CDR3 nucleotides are TGTGCCAGCAGCCTAGCGGGAGGTGTCAACGAGCAGTACTTC.

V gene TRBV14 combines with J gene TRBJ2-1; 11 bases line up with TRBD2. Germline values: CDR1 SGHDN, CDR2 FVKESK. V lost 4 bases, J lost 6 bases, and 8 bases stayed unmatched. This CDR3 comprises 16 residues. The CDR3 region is CASSLRLAGMGNEQFF. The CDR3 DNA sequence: TGTGCCAGCAGCCTCCGACTAGCGGGGATGGGCAATGAGCAGTTCTTC.

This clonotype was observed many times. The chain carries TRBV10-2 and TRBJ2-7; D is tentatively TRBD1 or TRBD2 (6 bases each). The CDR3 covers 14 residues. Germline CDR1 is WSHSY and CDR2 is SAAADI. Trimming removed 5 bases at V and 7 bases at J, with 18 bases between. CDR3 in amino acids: CASSFLGGGGEQYF. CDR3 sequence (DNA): TGCGCCAGCAGTTTTCTCGGCGGAGGGGGGGAGCAGTACTTC.

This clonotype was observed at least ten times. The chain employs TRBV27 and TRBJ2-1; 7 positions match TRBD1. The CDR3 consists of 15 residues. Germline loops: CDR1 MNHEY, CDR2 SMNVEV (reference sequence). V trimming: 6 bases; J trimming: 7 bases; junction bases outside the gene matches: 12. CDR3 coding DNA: TGTGCCAGCAGGCGGTCCGGGACAGTGGGAAATGAGCAGTTCTTC. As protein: CASRRSGTVGNEQFF.